The 18 T cell receptor beta chains below all came from one sample that was sequenced in a study of blood T cell repertoires in COVID-19 (dated by TCRdb to 2018 to 2020). Library method: the immunoSEQ multiplex PCR assay. TCRdb retrieved this table from immuneACCESS and kept in-frame rearrangements only. Not all clones are present; in checked studies, unresolved V genes account for under half, and no reason is known for the remainder. Present in this sample are some 95,000 clones, approximately 86% of which were seen just once. Jointly, the top ten make up more than 1% of the sample. Input material: peripheral blood. All receptors come from a man at least 80 years old with active or convalescent COVID-19.

This chain connects TRBV10-1 to TRBJ2-7; 9 bases are a match to TRBD1. CDR1 is WNHNN and CDR2 is SYGVQD in the germline V gene (reference sequence). This CDR3 has 15 amino acids. Losses at the gene ends were 10 bases for V and 4 bases for J; bases not matched to a gene: 14. The CDR3 DNA follows: TGCGCCACCCCAAGTCTTGGGACAGGGTTTTACGAGCAGTACTTC. Amino acid sequence: CATPSLGTGFYEQYF.

The V gene is TRBV7-8, the J gene TRBJ2-7; TRBD2 matches at 10 bases. CDR3 length: 17 residues. Germline V CDR1 and CDR2: SGHVS, FQNEAQ. J gave up 6 bases and V 5 bases, and 16 bases lay outside the gene matches. Here the CDR3 reads CASSNRLRTSGGGEQYF. The CDR3 nucleotides read TGTGCCAGCAGCAATAGATTAAGGACTAGCGGAGGAGGCGAGCAGTACTTC.

In DNA form, the CDR3 reads TGTGCCAGCAGCCAAGGGGCCGAAGCTTTCTTT. Translating gives CASSQGAEAFF. The J gene is TRBJ1-1, the V gene TRBV3-1 (or the pseudogene TRBV3-2); D is unclear. Trimming removed 1 base at V and 8 bases at J, with 5 bases between. The germline CDR1 and CDR2 sequences are LGHDT and YNNKEL (reference sequence). The CDR3 length is 11 residues.

This chain links TRBV10-3 with TRBJ1-5; D call uncertain. From germline, CDR1 is ENHRY and CDR2 SYGVKD. The CDR3 spans 16 residues. The V and J ends lost 2 bases and 0 bases respectively, with 11 bases between them. CDR3 amino acids: CAISETQAGSNQPQHF. The CDR3 DNA reads TGTGCCATCAGTGAGACCCAGGCCGGTAGCAATCAGCCCCAGCATTTT.

This chain uses TRBV9 with TRBJ1-1; 8 nucleotides agree with TRBD1. The CDR3 length is 13 residues. V was pared by 3 bases and J by 3 bases, with 1 base of the junction left unmatched. Looked up from germline, CDR1 is SGDLS and CDR2 is YYNGEE. This CDR3 reads CASSATGDTEAFF. CDR3 DNA: TGTGCCAGCAGCGCGACAGGGGACACTGAAGCTTTCTTT.

The chain has TRBV27 and TRBJ1-5; 7 nucleotides align to TRBD1. After removal of 6 bases from V and 0 bases from J, the junction contained 14 bases not matched to a gene. There are 18 residues in the CDR3. Germline CDR1 is MNHEY and CDR2 is SMNVEV (reference sequence). The CDR3 reads CASSPKRGGHYSNQPQHF. DNA of the CDR3: TGTGCCAGCAGCCCCAAACGAGGGGGCCATTATAGCAATCAGCCCCAGCATTTT.

V and J are TRBV15 and TRBJ2-3; a weak D match, TRBD1 (5 bases). The CDR3 sequence is 14 residues long. Per the germline V gene, CDR1 is LNHNV and CDR2 is YYDKDF (reference sequence). V lost 4 bases, J lost 0 bases, and 8 bases lay in between. In DNA, the CDR3 is TGTGCCACCAGCAAGACAGTGAGCACAGATACGCAGTATTTT. It translates to CATSKTVSTDTQYF.

The rearrangement joins TRBV6-6 to TRBJ1-5; D not resolved. The CDR3 consists of 14 residues. Germline loops: CDR1 MNHNY, CDR2 SVGAGI (reference sequence). V was trimmed by 2 bases and J by 1 base, leaving 6 bases between them. The CDR3 sequence is CASSYMESNQPQHF. CDR3 DNA sequence: TGTGCCAGCAGTTACATGGAGAGCAATCAGCCCCAGCATTTT.

The gene calls are TRBV13 and TRBJ2-7, with 7 bases lining up with TRBD2. The CDR3 covers 16 residues. The germline CDR1 and CDR2 sequences are PRHDT and FYEKMQ (reference sequence). With 4 bases clipped from V and 2 bases from J, the junction kept 11 bases outside the gene matches. This CDR3 is CASSSSISGLAYEQYF. In DNA, the CDR3 is TGTGCCAGCAGCTCCTCGATATCTGGACTAGCCTACGAGCAGTACTTC.

This chain links TRBV4-2 with TRBJ1-1; possibly TRBD1 for D (6 bases). Trimming shortened V by 5 bases and J by 4 bases, and 11 bases separated the two germline ends. This CDR3 spans 13 amino acids. The germline V gene has CDR1 LGHNA and CDR2 YNFKEQ. The CDR3 coding sequence is TGTGCCAGCAGCGAAGTAGGGGGCACTGAAGCTTTCTTT. As protein: CASSEVGGTEAFF.

This clone was seen only once. The chain combines TRBV14 with TRBJ1-4; possibly TRBD1 for D (6 bases). The germline V gene has CDR1 SGHDN and CDR2 FVKESK. CDR3 size: 15 residues. V gave up 0 bases and J gave up 2 bases, with 7 bases separating them. For the CDR3, the DNA is TGTGCCAGCAGCCAAGACCAGGGGACTAATGAAAAACTGTTTTTT. Protein sequence: CASSQDQGTNEKLFF.

The chain combines TRBV19 with TRBJ2-3; 11 bases line up with TRBD2. J was trimmed by 6 bases and V by 5 bases; bases with no gene match: 7. Germline assignment: CDR1 LNHDA and CDR2 SQIVND (reference sequence). CDR3 size: 15 residues. The CDR3 DNA is TGTGCCAGTAGTGCTATAGCGGGAGGGCCCGATACGCAGTATTTT. As protein: CASSAIAGGPDTQYF.

This chain joins TRBV19 and TRBJ2-1, with D maybe TRBD1 (5 bases). The V end lost 3 bases, the J end lost 3 bases, and 9 bases lay between the germline ends. The CDR3 has 14 amino acids. CDR1 and CDR2 from the germline V gene are LNHDA and SQIVND (reference sequence). CDR3 region: CASSMTVYYNEQFF. The CDR3 DNA is TGTGCCAGTAGTATGACAGTATACTACAATGAGCAGTTCTTC.

CDR3 sequence reads: CASSQSGQGDCTAYNEQFF. CDR3 coding DNA: TGCGCCAGCAGTCAATCGGGACAGGGCGATTGTACCGCCTACAATGAGCAGTTCTTC. The chain links TRBV23-1 to TRBJ2-1, with TRBD1 matching over 9 bases. TRBV23-1 has ORF status, its function being uncertain. Trimming took 0 bases from V and 2 from J; bases not matched to a gene: 11. The length of the CDR3 is 19 residues.

This clone has more than one count but fewer than ten. The J gene is TRBJ1-1, the V gene TRBV25-1; TRBD1 might be the D (6 bases). The CDR3 runs 14 residues. V dropped 6 bases and J dropped 4 bases, with 15 bases sitting between them. Germline V CDR1 and CDR2: MGHDK, SYGVNS. The CDR3 DNA follows: TGTGCCAGCAGGGACAGTCAGGGAAGCACTGAAGCTTTCTTT. This translates into CASRDSQGSTEAFF.

This chain uses TRBV24-1 with TRBJ2-3; possible D gene TRBD2, 6 bases. From germline, CDR1 is KGHDR and CDR2 SFDVKD. Trimming took off 4 bases at V and 4 bases at J, with 14 bases between the two ends. The CDR3 is 15 residues long. Here the CDR3 DNA reads TGTGCCACCAGTGAACCGGGAGACGGGGCAGATACGCAGTATTTT. It translates to CATSEPGDGADTQYF.

The V and J genes are TRBV7-2 and TRBJ2-1; D uncertain. The germline V gene encodes CDR1 SGHTA and CDR2 FQGNSA. Between the trimmed V and J ends, which lost 6 bases and 2 bases, there was a span of 8 bases. The CDR3 runs to 13 residues. The DNA of the CDR3 is TGTGCCAGCAGGTTAACAACCTACAATGAGCAGTTCTTC. Amino acids: CASRLTTYNEQFF.

V and J are TRBV4-1 and TRBJ2-1, with 11 nucleotides matching TRBD2. J was trimmed by 4 bases and V by 4 bases; bases with no gene match: 3. This CDR3 is built from 15 residues. Germline values: CDR1 MGHRA, CDR2 YSYEKL. CDR3 bases: TGCGCCAGCAGCCCAAGACTAGCGGGGTACAATGAGCAGTTCTTC. This sequence encodes CASSPRLAGYNEQFF.